What follows are 16 T cell receptor beta chains derived from one specimen sequenced in a study of T-cell reconstitution after alpha-beta-depleted transplantation in children. Library preparation (for TCRbeta) was performed with unique molecular identifiers. TCRdb recomputed calls from the PCR reads with MiXCR, one row per CDR3 protein. In the table there are under 300,000 distinct CDR3 sequences, approximately 10% of which are singletons. This material consisted of peripheral blood, taken 180 days after TCRalphabeta/CD19-depleted stem cell transplant. These receptors came from a male patient between 2 and 15 years old who had a stem cell transplant for chronic granulomatous disease, so the T cells may come from the graft donor.

The sample holds many counts of this clonotype. This chain uses TRBV5-1 with TRBJ2-6, with 12 bases matching TRBD2. V was pared by 3 bases and J by 0 bases, with 4 bases of the junction left unmatched. The CDR3 sequence is 18 residues long. Germline V gene lookup returns CDR1 SGHRS and CDR2 YFSETQ. CDR3 amino acids: CASSSTSGRPSGANVLTF. Written as DNA, the CDR3 is TGCGCCAGCAGCTCCACTAGCGGGAGGCCCTCTGGGGCCAACGTCCTGACTTTC.

This clonotype was seen repeatedly, ten times or more. The rearrangement joins TRBV29-1 to TRBJ2-7; the match to TRBD1 covers 8 bases. Germline CDR1 is SQVTM and CDR2 is ANQGSEA. The length of the CDR3 is 13 residues. With 7 bases clipped from V and 0 bases from J, the junction kept 5 bases outside the gene matches. CDR3 nucleotide sequence: TGCAGCGGACGGACAGGGCTCTCCTACGAGCAGTACTTC. It yields the protein CSGRTGLSYEQYF.

This clonotype was observed many times. CDR3 in amino acids: CASSPGGSVNTGELFF. The CDR3 bases are TGTGCCAGCAGCCCAGGGGGCTCGGTGAACACCGGGGAGCTGTTTTTT. The chain uses TRBV28 and TRBJ2-2, with TRBD1 matching 8 bases. Germline trimming cut 6 bases from V and 1 base from J; bases unmatched to any gene: 7. The CDR3 length is 16 residues. Germline V gene lookup returns CDR1 MDHEN and CDR2 SYDVKM.

This clonotype occurred many times. V is TRBV7-6 and J is TRBJ1-2, with a possible D match to TRBD1 (5 bases). CDR3 length: 13 amino acids. The germline V gene has CDR1 SGHVS and CDR2 FNYEAQ. V was pared by 5 bases and J by 3 bases, with 10 bases between. The CDR3 is CASSPQGDYGYTF. The CDR3 nucleotides are TGTGCCAGCAGCCCCCAAGGGGACTATGGCTACACCTTC.

This clonotype has ten or more counts. V and J are TRBV6-1 and TRBJ1-2, with 9 bases aligning to TRBD1. V lost 6 bases and J lost 2; bases outside the gene matches: 7. The CDR3 runs to 15 residues. CDR1 and CDR2 from the germline V gene are MNHNS and SASEGT. The CDR3 DNA reads as TGTGCCAGCAGCCTGGGACAGGGAACCAACTATGGCTACACCTTC. It is translated as CASSLGQGTNYGYTF.

This clonotype was seen at least ten times. The rearrangement joins TRBV18 to TRBJ2-5; the D gene is possibly TRBD2 (5 bases). Germline V gene data show CDR1 as KGHSH and CDR2 as LQKENI. V gave up 5 bases and J gave up 6 bases, with 13 bases separating them. The CDR3 sequence is 13 residues long. The CDR3 region is CASSSQFGKTQYF. CDR3 bases: TGTGCCAGCTCAAGTCAGTTCGGGAAGACCCAGTACTTC.

The sample holds many counts of this clonotype. This sequence joins TRBV5-1 and TRBJ2-3; D may correspond to TRBD1 or TRBD2 (6 bases each). Trimming pared 4 bases from V and 9 bases from J, leaving 24 bases between. Germline values: CDR1 SGHRS, CDR2 YFSETQ. CDR3 length equals 16 residues. The CDR3: CASSVGHRDLIETQYF. The CDR3 nucleotides read TGCGCCAGCAGCGTGGGCCACAGGGACTTAATTGAAACGCAGTATTTT.

This clonotype was found many times. V usage is TRBV27 and J usage is TRBJ1-2, with 7 bases lining up with TRBD1. Germline V lookup: CDR1 MNHEY, CDR2 SMNVEV (reference sequence). Unmatched junction bases numbered 7, after V lost 4 bases and J lost 2 bases. The CDR3 has 15 amino acids. This CDR3 reads CASSSRQGLNYGYTF. In DNA form, the CDR3 reads TGTGCCAGCAGTTCCCGACAGGGTCTGAACTATGGCTACACCTTC.

There are many counts of this clonotype. The chain uses TRBV20-1 and TRBJ2-1; tentative D call: TRBD2 (6 bases). Deletions cut 2 bases from V and 0 bases from J, with 23 bases between. This CDR3 comprises 19 residues. The germline V gene has CDR1 DFQATT and CDR2 SNEGSKA (reference sequence). The CDR3 nucleotides read TGCAGTGCTAGAACATTACCCGGGACTTGGGCATCCTCCTACAATGAGCAGTTCTTC. It specifies CSARTLPGTWASSYNEQFF.

This clonotype was picked up many times. The chain has TRBV4-1 and TRBJ2-3, with 7 nucleotides matching TRBD1. V shed 5 bases and J 3 bases; nucleotides not matched to a gene: 11. Germline values: CDR1 MGHRA, CDR2 YSYEKL. This CDR3 comprises 16 residues. CDR3 residues: CASSLRDRRGTDTQYF. CDR3 sequence (DNA): TGCGCCAGCAGCTTAAGGGACAGAAGGGGTACAGATACGCAGTATTTT.

About this clonotype: This could be a read error, since a much larger clone is one nucleotide away. The V and J genes are TRBV29-1 and TRBJ2-1, with D uncertain. CDR3 length: 13 residues. CDR1 SQVTM and CDR2 ANQGSEA come from the germline V gene. The DNA for the CDR3 is TGCAGCGTTGGGTCCAGCTCCTGCAATGAGCAGTTCTTC. This codes for CSVGSSSCNEQFF.

This clonotype has at least ten counts. The CDR3 DNA reads TGTGCCACCAGCCGCGAGACGGGCTCTGGGGCCAACGTCCTGACTTTC. Encoded protein: CATSRETGSGANVLTF. The chain is built from TRBV15 and TRBJ2-6; the D is unclear. The CDR3 loop spans 16 amino acids. The germline CDR1 and CDR2 sequences are LNHNV and YYDKDF (reference sequence). V was cut by 5 bases and J by 0 bases, with 11 bases left in between.

This clonotype was seen repeatedly, ten times or more. V gene TRBV28 combines with J gene TRBJ2-7; 9 bases are shared with TRBD2. V dropped 7 bases and J dropped 2; count of bases not matched to a gene: 9. The CDR3 totals 15 residues. Germline V gene sequence: CDR1 MDHEN, CDR2 SYDVKM. In DNA, the CDR3 is TGTGCCAGCACTTTTGGACTAGCGCATCCCTACGAGCAGTACTTC. Residues: CASTFGLAHPYEQYF.

This clonotype was seen repeatedly, ten times or more. This sequence joins TRBV7-8 and TRBJ2-7, with 8 bases lining up with TRBD2. Germline CDR1 and CDR2: SGHVS and FQNEAQ. The junction had 6 bases not matched to a gene; V was cut back by 3 bases and J by 2 bases. This CDR3 is 15 amino acids long. CDR3 in amino acids: CASSFGGRSAYEQYF. CDR3 DNA: TGTGCCAGCAGCTTCGGCGGGAGGTCTGCCTACGAGCAGTACTTC.

This clonotype was seen repeatedly, ten times or more. V gene TRBV7-2 combines with J gene TRBJ2-5; a possible D gene is TRBD2 (6 bases). This CDR3 has 13 amino acids. Germline lookup yields CDR1 SGHTA and CDR2 FQGNSA. V lost 6 bases, J lost 5 bases, and 13 bases lay in between. The CDR3 here is CASRSGTLETQYF. In nucleotides, the CDR3 is TGTGCCAGCAGATCCGGGACTTTGGAGACCCAGTACTTC.

This clonotype was observed at least ten times. The V and J genes are TRBV7-9 and TRBJ2-3; D is unclear. The CDR3 is made up of 10 amino acids. Germline CDR1 SEHNR, CDR2 FQNEAQ (reference sequence). Trimming shortened V by 5 bases and J by 11 bases, and 8 bases separated the two germline ends. The CDR3 loop is CASSLLGQYF. The CDR3 coding sequence is TGTGCCAGCAGCCTATTGGGGCAGTATTTT.